Included here is one T cell receptor (beta chain) sequence, with context. Its antigen is undetermined. Germline CDR1 SGHTA, CDR2 FQGTGA. V lost 2 bases and J lost 4, with 15 bases in between. The CDR3 spans 17 residues. Using immunoSEQ multiplex PCR, the repertoire was profiled, and TCRdb retains in-frame clones only, with some absent. The sample lists 2.3 million or so clones; over 85% were seen once. This record belongs to a study of shared clonotypes between healthy human individuals. Whole-study context: There were three CD4 naive, three CD4 memory, two CD8 naive and one CD8 memory plates per donor. Study results and limitations: Specimens sampled were limited to blood, with tissue repertoires likely differing. Among the subsets, naive ones generally showed larger estimated richness than memory ones.

Caucasian adults residing in Nashville, Tennessee made up all the donors. The J gene is TRBJ2-6, the V gene TRBV7-3, with a tentative D call TRBD1 (6 bases). The sequencing sample was made of naive CD4+ T cells from PBMCs. Indicated subset: CD45RA+ positively selected. The sequence was obtained from a man between 18 and 35 years old in good health. Some clones in this sample may be carry-over from other donors' samples. The CDR3 sequence: CASSLFSGAQGANVLTF. The CDR3 DNA follows: TGTGCCAGCAGCTTATTCTCAGGGGCGCAAGGGGCCAACGTCCTGACTTTC.